The rows below give T cell receptor beta chains drawn from one sample of a study of B cell selection in AIRE deficiency. Method: immunoSEQ multiplex PCR; TCRdb's copy keeps in-frame clones and lacks some. Among approximately 24,000 clones, nearly 97% were seen once, and the ten largest hold roughly 0.25%. Sequencing was done on a sample of CD4+CD127+ conventional T cells sorted from PBMCs. Source of these receptors: a human donor in good health. CDR3s include the opening cysteine and the closing phenylalanine or tryptophan. Fields, in order: J gene, D gene, clone size, V gene, CDR3 DNA, CDR3 protein. A D gene is named only where the DNA matches it firmly. Clone sizes are given selectively: once, few, many, or a class where the clone is expanded.

J: TRBJ2-2
D: NA
size: NA
V: TRBV7-6
DNA: TGTGCCAGCAGATGGGACATCCGGGGTCCCGGGGAGCTGTTTTTT
CDR3: CASRWDIRGPGELFF

J: TRBJ1-3
D: NA
size: NA
V: TRBV30
DNA: TGTGCGCATCAGGGTTCTGGAAACACCATATATTTT
CDR3: CAHQGSGNTIYF

J: TRBJ2-1
D: TRBD2
size: NA
V: TRBV15
DNA: TGTGCCACCAGCTACAAGCGGGAGACGGACAATGAGCAGTTCTTC
CDR3: CATSYKRETDNEQFF

J: TRBJ1-2
D: NA
size: NA
V: TRBV4-2
DNA: TGTGCCAGCAGCCAAGAGAACAGGGTGGGCTACACCTTC
CDR3: CASSQENRVGYTF

J: TRBJ1-6
D: NA
size: NA
V: TRBV19
DNA: TGTGCCAGTAGATGGTATACAGTCAATTCACCCCTCCACTTT
CDR3: CASRWYTVNSPLHF

J: TRBJ1-3
D: NA
size: NA
V: TRBV4-2
DNA: TGTGCCAGCAGCCACCTCGGGACGGTCTCTGGAAACACCATATATTTT
CDR3: CASSHLGTVSGNTIYF

J: TRBJ2-2
D: NA
size: few
V: TRBV2
DNA: TGTGCCAGCGAGACAGTGATCACCGGGGAGCTGTTTTTT
CDR3: CASETVITGELFF

J: TRBJ2-7
D: NA
size: NA
V: TRBV7-3
DNA: TGTGCCAGCAGCTTAGCCCAGGACGGGGGCGAGCAGTACTTC
CDR3: CASSLAQDGGEQYF

J: TRBJ1-2
D: NA
size: NA
V: TRBV6-1
DNA: TGTGCCAGCAGTAGAGGGCAGGGGCATGGGTATGGCTACACCTTC
CDR3: CASSRGQGHGYGYTF

J: TRBJ2-7
D: NA
size: NA
V: TRBV29-1
DNA: TGCAGCGGGGGAGGGGGAGCCTACGAGCAGTACTTC
CDR3: CSGGGGAYEQYF

J: TRBJ1-3
D: NA
size: NA
V: TRBV18
DNA: TGTGCCAGCTCACTGCGGACAGAGCCCTCTGGAAACACCATATATTTT
CDR3: CASSLRTEPSGNTIYF

J: TRBJ2-5
D: TRBD1
size: NA
V: TRBV10-3
DNA: TGTGCCATCAGGGACAGGGGTGACCAAGCGGAGACCCAGTACTTC
CDR3: CAIRDRGDQAETQYF

J: TRBJ2-7
D: NA
size: NA
V: TRBV5-1
DNA: TGCGCCAGCAGCCAATTACGACAGTCCGGCGAGCAGTACTTC
CDR3: CASSQLRQSGEQYF

J: TRBJ1-5
D: NA
size: NA
V: TRBV28
DNA: TGTGCAACTATCGGGAGCAATCAGCCCCAGCATTTT
CDR3: CATIGSNQPQHF

J: TRBJ1-1
D: NA
size: NA
V: TRBV5-4
DNA: TGTGCCAGCAGCATGAGAACGGGGCGACCAGACACTGAAGCTTTCTTT
CDR3: CASSMRTGRPDTEAFF

J: TRBJ2-6
D: NA
size: NA
V: TRBV27
DNA: TGTGCCAGCAGTTTTTCCGGGATCTCTGGGGCCAACGTCCTGACTTTC
CDR3: CASSFSGISGANVLTF

J: TRBJ1-2
D: TRBD1
size: NA
V: TRBV28
DNA: TGTGCCAGCAGGCTGACAGGGGGAAACTATGGCTACACCTTC
CDR3: CASRLTGGNYGYTF

J: TRBJ1-4
D: TRBD1
size: NA
V: TRBV5-1
DNA: TGCGCCAGCAGCCCCGTGGGACAGGGGAACGAAAAACTGTTTTTT
CDR3: CASSPVGQGNEKLFF

J: TRBJ2-3
D: NA
size: NA
V: TRBV7-8
DNA: TGTGCCAGCAGCTCCTCCCGGGGCCCAGATACGCAGTATTTT
CDR3: CASSSSRGPDTQYF

J: TRBJ2-7
D: NA
size: NA
V: TRBV5-1
DNA: TGCGCCAGCAGCGTAGACAGGAGCTCCTACGAGCAGTACTTC
CDR3: CASSVDRSSYEQYF